A single sample is the source of the 13 T cell receptor beta chains below, sequenced in a study of cytomegalovirus exposure and HLA in healthy donors. PCR employed 60 Vbeta and 13 Jbeta primers. The table came from immunoSEQ multiplex PCR; TCRdb's copy has only in-frame clones and leaves some out. The specimen's table records some 76,000 clones. Sequencing input: PBMCs. The receptors stem from a middle-aged man in good health and CMV-seronegative.

The chain is built from TRBV10-3 and TRBJ2-2, with TRBD2 as a possible D gene (6 bases). Germline V CDR1 and CDR2: ENHRY, SYGVKD. Between the trimmed V and J ends, which lost 8 bases and 5 bases, there was a span of 12 bases. This CDR3 comprises 13 residues. The CDR3 DNA sequence: TGTGCCATCCTCCCAGCGGGTACCGGGGAGCTGTTTTTT. Protein sequence: CAILPAGTGELFF.

This chain links TRBV15 with TRBJ2-1; D is perhaps TRBD1 (6 bases). This CDR3 is 14 amino acids long. V was clipped by 6 bases and J by 4 bases, with 13 bases between them. From germline, CDR1 is LNHNV and CDR2 YYDKDF (reference sequence). CDR3 protein: CATSAGDEYNEQFF. The CDR3 DNA reads TGTGCCACCAGTGCAGGGGACGAGTACAATGAGCAGTTCTTC.

The gene calls are TRBV4-1 and TRBJ1-5; TRBD1 agrees at 7 bases. The length of the CDR3 is 17 residues. V was pared by 5 bases and J by 0 bases, with 10 bases of the junction left unmatched. CDR1 is MGHRA, CDR2 YSYEKL, per germline. For the CDR3, the DNA is TGCGCCAGCAGCTACGGGACAGCTCAGGCTAGCAATCAGCCCCAGCATTTT. It codes for CASSYGTAQASNQPQHF.

This chain connects TRBV2 to TRBJ2-5, with 8 bases fitting TRBD1. CDR1 is SNHLY, CDR2 FYNNEI, per germline. V was clipped by 5 bases and J by 0 bases; unmatched bases: 2. The CDR3 has 14 amino acids. The CDR3 bases are TGTGCCAGCAGTCAGGGGGCCTACCAAGAGACCCAGTACTTC. Amino acids: CASSQGAYQETQYF.

The chain combines TRBV6-1 with TRBJ2-1; 10 bases line up with TRBD2. V shed 2 bases and J 4 bases; nucleotides not matched to a gene: 2. Germline V gene data show CDR1 as MNHNS and CDR2 as SASEGT. This CDR3 contains 15 residues. The CDR3 DNA sequence: TGTGCCAGCAGTGAAAGTAGCGGGGGGTACAATGAGCAGTTCTTC. This translates into CASSESSGGYNEQFF.

The V call is TRBV5-1, the J call TRBJ2-6, with 9 nucleotides matching TRBD1. This CDR3 is built from 17 residues. CDR1 and CDR2 from the germline V gene are SGHRS and YFSETQ. V shed 4 bases, J shed 2 bases, and the junction held 7 bases outside the gene matches. This chain's CDR3 is CASSIETGGAGANVLTF. In DNA form, the CDR3 reads TGCGCCAGCAGCATAGAAACAGGGGGCGCTGGGGCCAACGTCCTGACTTTC.

The genes are TRBV5-1 and TRBJ2-5, with 9 bases fitting TRBD2. Germline loops: CDR1 SGHRS, CDR2 YFSETQ. The CDR3 is 15 residues long. J lost 5 bases, V lost 0 bases, and 5 bases had no gene match. CDR3 loop: CASSLELAGWETQYF. The DNA of the CDR3 is TGCGCCAGCAGCTTGGAGCTAGCGGGGTGGGAGACCCAGTACTTC.

J is TRBJ2-7 and V is TRBV29-1; 10 bases align to TRBD1. CDR3 length: 14 amino acids. J gave up 0 bases and V 4 bases, and 3 bases lay outside the gene matches. Germline V gene lookup returns CDR1 SQVTM and CDR2 ANQGSEA. The chain's CDR3 is CSVGDRGSSYEQYF. The CDR3 DNA follows: TGCAGCGTTGGGGACAGGGGTAGCTCCTACGAGCAGTACTTC.

This chain links TRBV27 with TRBJ1-1; 11 bases map to TRBD1. Germline V CDR1 and CDR2: MNHEY, SMNVEV (reference sequence). The CDR3 spans 15 residues. Germline trimming cut 7 bases from V and 9 bases from J; bases unmatched to any gene: 13. For the CDR3, the DNA is TGTGCCAGCACCCCATTAGGGACAGGGGGTTACCAAGCTTTCTTT. It is translated as CASTPLGTGGYQAFF.

This chain uses TRBV6-1 with TRBJ2-7; no firm D call. The CDR3 is 14 residues long. CDR1 and CDR2 from the germline V gene are MNHNS and SASEGT. The ends were cut back, 1 base at V and 4 bases at J, with 11 bases in the middle. The CDR3 DNA follows: TGTGCCAGCAGTGAAGATCCCCTTACTTACGAGCAGTACTTC. Translated: CASSEDPLTYEQYF.

The chain combines TRBV7-2 with TRBJ2-7; TRBD2 might be the D (5 bases). Trimming left V 7 bases short and J 5 bases short, with 15 bases between. Per the germline V gene, CDR1 is SGHTA and CDR2 is FQGNSA. The CDR3 covers 13 residues. The CDR3 sequence: CASTRTPPHEQYF. The CDR3 DNA reads TGTGCCAGCACCCGGACTCCCCCCCACGAGCAGTACTTC.

The chain joins TRBV7-2 to TRBJ2-7; tentative D call: TRBD2 (6 bases). Germline V gives CDR1 SGHTA, CDR2 FQGNSA. The CDR3 covers 14 residues. Trimming shortened V by 6 bases and J by 5 bases, and 17 bases separated the two germline ends. In DNA form, the CDR3 reads TGTGCCAGCAGACCGCAGTCGGGAGTAGACGAGCAGTACTTC. This translates into CASRPQSGVDEQYF.

The chain carries TRBV7-8 and TRBJ1-4; 8 nucleotides agree with TRBD1. V trimming: 5 bases; J trimming: 0 bases; junction bases outside the gene matches: 5. The CDR3 consists of 16 residues. Germline assignment: CDR1 SGHVS and CDR2 FQNEAQ. For the CDR3, the DNA is TGTGCCAGCAGCCCCCGGACAGGGACAACTAATGAAAAACTGTTTTTT. It specifies CASSPRTGTTNEKLFF.